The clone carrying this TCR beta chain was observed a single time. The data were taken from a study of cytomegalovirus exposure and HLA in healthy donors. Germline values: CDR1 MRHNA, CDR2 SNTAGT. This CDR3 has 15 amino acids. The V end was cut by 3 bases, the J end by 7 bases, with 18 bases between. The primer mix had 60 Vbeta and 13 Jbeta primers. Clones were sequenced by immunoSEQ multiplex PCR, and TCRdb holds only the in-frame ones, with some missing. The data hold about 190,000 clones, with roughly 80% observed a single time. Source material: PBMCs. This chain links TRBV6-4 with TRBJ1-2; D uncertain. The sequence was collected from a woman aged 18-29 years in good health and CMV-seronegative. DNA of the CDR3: TGTGCCAGCAGTGAATCGGCAGGAAACATTGTTGGCTACACCTTC. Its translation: CASSESAGNIVGYTF.